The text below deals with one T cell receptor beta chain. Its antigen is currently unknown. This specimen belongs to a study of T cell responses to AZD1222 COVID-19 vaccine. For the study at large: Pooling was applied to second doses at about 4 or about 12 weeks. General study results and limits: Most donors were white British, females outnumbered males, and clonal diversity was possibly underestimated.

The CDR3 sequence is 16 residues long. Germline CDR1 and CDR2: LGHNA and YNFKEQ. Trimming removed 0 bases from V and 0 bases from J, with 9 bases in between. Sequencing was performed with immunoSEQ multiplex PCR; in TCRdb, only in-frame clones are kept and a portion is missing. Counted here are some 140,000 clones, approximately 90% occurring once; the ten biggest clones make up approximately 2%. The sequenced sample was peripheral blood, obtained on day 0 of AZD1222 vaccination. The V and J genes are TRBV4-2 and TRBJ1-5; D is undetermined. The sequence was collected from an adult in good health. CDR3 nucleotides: TGTGCCAGCAGCCAAGATAGTCAGTTTAGCAATCAGCCCCAGCATTTT. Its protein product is CASSQDSQFSNQPQHF.